The 30 T cell receptor beta chains in this list originate from one sample, sequenced in a study of blood T cell repertoires in COVID-19. Assay: immunoSEQ multiplex PCR; the TCRdb copy retains only in-frame clones and omits some. This sample carries 150,000 to 200,000 clones, roughly 85% of them seen once, and the ten largest clones take 4.5% to 6.5%. Sample: peripheral blood. These receptors were collected from a woman aged 25 to 45 with acute or convalescent COVID-19.

The J gene is TRBJ2-3, the V gene TRBV7-2; 12 bases map to TRBD2. CDR1 is SGHTA, CDR2 FQGNSA, per germline. This CDR3 has 16 amino acids. V lost 5 bases, J lost 7 bases, and 10 bases stayed unmatched. CDR3 coding DNA: TGTGCCAGCAGCCCTACCGGACTAGCGGGAATTCATACGCAGTATTTT. Translated, it gives CASSPTGLAGIHTQYF.

This clone has a handful of counts. The chain recombines TRBV6-4 with TRBJ1-5; 8 bases align to TRBD1. Trimming removed 3 bases from V and 4 bases from J; junction bases left unmatched: 2. Germline V lookup: CDR1 MRHNA, CDR2 SNTAGT. The CDR3 is 14 residues long. The CDR3 protein is CASSEGQDNQPQHF. The CDR3 nucleotides are TGTGCCAGCAGTGAGGGACAGGATAATCAGCCCCAGCATTTT.

The chain links TRBV5-4 to TRBJ2-3; 13 nucleotides align to TRBD2. The V gene end was trimmed by 4 bases and the J gene end by 3 bases; junction bases not matched to a gene: 5. Germline CDR1 SGHNT, CDR2 YYREEE (reference sequence). The length of the CDR3 is 16 residues. CDR3 in amino acids: CASSGRTSGRTDTQYF. CDR3 in DNA: TGTGCCAGCAGCGGCCGGACTAGCGGGAGAACAGATACGCAGTATTTT.

This clone was recorded once. The chain couples TRBV19 to TRBJ1-4; perhaps TRBD1 as D (6 bases). V lost 5 bases, J lost 4 bases, and 11 bases lay in between. Per the germline V gene, CDR1 is LNHDA and CDR2 is SQIVND (reference sequence). The CDR3 has 14 residues. The CDR3 is CASSPGQYNEKLFF. The CDR3 region has the DNA TGTGCCAGTAGTCCCGGACAGTATAATGAAAAACTGTTTTTT.

The J gene is TRBJ1-1, the V gene TRBV3-1 (or the pseudogene TRBV3-2); tentative D call: TRBD1 (6 bases). The CDR3 runs to 15 residues. The germline V gene has CDR1 LGHDT and CDR2 YNNKEL (reference sequence). V lost 6 bases, J lost 2 bases, and 16 bases lay in between. The CDR3 DNA reads as TGTGCCAGCAGGTCCACGGGGGGCGCAAACACTGAAGCTTTCTTT. It specifies CASRSTGGANTEAFF.

The V and J genes are TRBV21-1 and TRBJ1-2; TRBD1, the D gene given by the table, was not confirmed from the DNA. TRBV21-1 corresponds to a pseudogene. The CDR3 sequence is 15 residues long. The CDR3 sequence: CASSKEGGQGKGYTF. Here the CDR3 DNA reads TGTGCCAGCAGCAAAGAGGGGGGACAGGGGAAGGGCTACACCTTC.

The rearrangement links TRBV6-4 to TRBJ1-6, with D maybe TRBD1 (5 bases). Germline CDR1 MRHNA, CDR2 SNTAGT. The CDR3 consists of 15 residues. The V gene lost 2 bases and the J gene lost 7 bases, with 12 bases spanning the gap. CDR3 in amino acids: CASSDAGDGNSPLHF. The CDR3 DNA reads TGTGCCAGCAGTGACGCGGGGGATGGGAATTCACCCCTCCACTTT.

In the case of this clone: Other DNA variants within this sample encode the same CDR3. V usage is TRBV4-3 and J usage is TRBJ2-1, with TRBD2 matching 8 bases. This CDR3 comprises 15 residues. The J segment lost 4 bases and the V segment lost 0 bases, leaving 2 bases of the junction unmatched. The germline CDR1 and CDR2 sequences are LGHNA and YSLEER. The CDR3 loop is CASSQDSGGYNEQFF. The CDR3 nucleotides read TGCGCCAGCAGCCAAGATTCGGGAGGGTACAATGAGCAGTTCTTC.

In the case of this clone: The identical CDR3 is also encoded by other nucleotide sequences in the sample. The chain employs TRBV11-2 and TRBJ1-5; possible D gene TRBD1, 6 bases. Germline CDR1 SGHAT, CDR2 FQNNGV. This CDR3 contains 14 residues. Trimming took off 4 bases at V and 3 bases at J, with 10 bases between the two ends. The CDR3: CASSSTGSNQPQHF. The DNA of the CDR3 is TGTGCCAGCAGCTCCACAGGGTCCAATCAGCCCCAGCATTTT. Based on the CDR3 plus reference TRBV11-2 and TRBJ1-5, the full variable domain is EAGVAQSPRYKIIEKRQSVAFWCNPISGHATLYWYQQILGQGPKLLIQFQNNGVVDDSQLPKDRFSAERLKGVDSTLKIQPAKLEDSAVYLCASSSTGSNQPQHFGDGTRLSIL.

The CDR3, as DNA: TGTGCCAGCAAGAGCAGCACTACCTTCCAAGAGACCCAGTACTTC. This encodes CASKSSTTFQETQYF. This chain connects TRBV6-5 to TRBJ2-5, with D hard to call. Germline V gene lookup returns CDR1 MNHEY and CDR2 SVGAGI. Between the trimmed V and J ends, which lost 7 bases and 1 base, there was a span of 16 bases. The CDR3 is 15 residues long.

The chain couples TRBV5-1 to TRBJ1-1; 7 bases fit TRBD1. CDR1 is SGHRS, CDR2 YFSETQ, per germline. J gave up 8 bases and V 2 bases, and 6 bases lay outside the gene matches. This CDR3 is 13 amino acids long. The DNA for the CDR3 is TGCGCCAGCAGCTTCTCCCCGGACAGGGAAGCTTTCTTT. Residues: CASSFSPDREAFF. Drawing the rest from reference TRBV5-1 and TRBJ1-1, the complete variable domain is KAGVTQTPRYLIKTRGQQVTLSCSPISGHRSVSWYQQTPGQGLQFLFEYFSETQRNKGNFPGRFSGRQFSNSRSEMNVSTLELGDSALYLCASSFSPDREAFFGQGTRLTVV.

The genes are TRBV12-3 or TRBV12-4 and TRBJ1-1, with no clear D. V lost 2 bases, J lost 3 bases, and 7 bases lay in between. The length of the CDR3 is 13 residues. The CDR3 loop is CASSLRQYTEAFF. As DNA, the CDR3 is TGTGCCAGCAGTTTACGACAATACACTGAAGCTTTCTTT.

The genes are TRBV11-2 and TRBJ1-4; 7 bases fit TRBD1. This CDR3 is built from 16 residues. The V and J ends lost 5 bases and 7 bases, in that order; junction bases with no gene match: 13. Germline V gene sequence: CDR1 SGHAT, CDR2 FQNNGV. This CDR3 reads CASSPGSGQPTEKLFF. In DNA, the CDR3 is TGTGCCAGCAGCCCAGGGTCGGGACAGCCTACTGAAAAACTGTTTTTT.

The chain has TRBV10-1 and TRBJ2-3, with 8 bases aligning to TRBD2. V shed 4 bases and J 4 bases; nucleotides not matched to a gene: 4. Germline-derived CDR1 and CDR2 are WNHNN and SYGVQD (reference sequence). The length of the CDR3 is 14 residues. The CDR3: CASSGGTSPDTQYF. Here the CDR3 DNA reads TGCGCCAGCAGTGGCGGGACTAGTCCAGATACGCAGTATTTT.

The chain combines TRBV13 with TRBJ1-1, with TRBD1 matching 7 bases. Germline CDR1 and CDR2: PRHDT and FYEKMQ (reference sequence). This CDR3 is built from 16 residues. Trimming cost V 0 bases and J 2 bases; bases outside gene matches: 6. CDR3: CASSLGPGQRNTEAFF. The CDR3 DNA reads as TGTGCCAGCAGCTTAGGCCCGGGACAGAGAAACACTGAAGCTTTCTTT. Together with reference TRBV13 and TRBJ1-1, the CDR3 gives the full variable domain: AAGVIQSPRHLIKEKRETATLKCYPIPRHDTVYWYQQGPGQDPQFLISFYEKMQSDKGSIPDRFSAQQFSDYHSELNMSSLELGDSALYFCASSLGPGQRNTEAFFGQGTRLTVV.

About this clone: Other DNA sequences in the same sample also yield this CDR3. This chain uses TRBV11-3 with TRBJ1-1; D may be TRBD1 (5 bases). CDR3 length: 13 amino acids. V gave up 3 bases and J gave up 6 bases, with 11 bases separating them. The germline CDR1 and CDR2 sequences are SGHNT and YENEEA. The CDR3 DNA reads as TGTGCCAGCAGCTTGGTCCAGGGCTCTGAAGCTTTCTTT. It yields the protein CASSLVQGSEAFF. The full variable domain, completed using reference TRBV11-3 and TRBJ1-1, is EAGVVQSPRYKIIEKKQPVAFWCNPISGHNTLYWYLQNLGQGPELLIRYENEEAVDDSQLPKDRFSAERLKGVDSTLKIQPAELGDSAVYLCASSLVQGSEAFFGQGTRLTVV.

V and J are TRBV12-3 or TRBV12-4 and TRBJ2-7; TRBD2 matches at 10 bases. This CDR3 has 13 residues. After removal of 3 bases from V and 4 bases from J, the junction contained 0 bases not matched to a gene. CDR3 nucleotide sequence: TGTGCCAGCAGTTTGACTAGCGGGTACGAGCAGTACTTC. This sequence encodes CASSLTSGYEQYF.

The chain employs TRBV21-1 and TRBJ2-5; TRBD2 reflects the table's D call only, with no check against the DNA. TRBV21-1 is given as a pseudogene. This CDR3 spans 19 amino acids. CDR3 protein: CASSSPGLFSRHFQETQYF. CDR3 coding DNA: TGTGCCAGCAGTTCCCCGGGACTCTTCTCCCGACATTTCCAAGAGACCCAGTACTTC.

The chain employs TRBV28 and TRBJ2-3, with 7 bases identical to TRBD2. Germline trimming cut 4 bases from V and 1 base from J; bases unmatched to any gene: 5. This CDR3 is built from 15 residues. Germline CDR1 is MDHEN and CDR2 is SYDVKM. The CDR3 DNA follows: TGTGCCAGCAGTTATGGAACTAGCGGCACAGATACGCAGTATTTT. Protein sequence: CASSYGTSGTDTQYF.

The genes are TRBV4-2 and TRBJ2-2; 11 nucleotides align to TRBD2. The CDR3 runs to 17 residues. V trimming: 0 bases; J trimming: 4 bases; junction bases outside the gene matches: 4. CDR1 and CDR2 from the germline V gene are LGHNA and YNFKEQ. The chain's CDR3 is CASSQDRLAGGTGELFF. The CDR3 region has the DNA TGTGCCAGCAGCCAAGATCGCCTAGCGGGAGGCACCGGGGAGCTGTTTTTT.

The V and J genes are TRBV6-5 and TRBJ2-7; D might be TRBD2 (5 bases). Germline CDR1 is MNHEY and CDR2 is SVGAGI. Trimming pared 6 bases from V and 4 bases from J, leaving 19 bases between. This CDR3 comprises 15 residues. The CDR3: CASSRAPAGGYEQYF. The CDR3 region has the DNA TGTGCCAGCAGCCGAGCCCCCGCGGGCGGTTACGAGCAGTACTTC.

This clone appeared once. The gene calls are TRBV4-3 and TRBJ1-2; weak D call: TRBD1 (6 bases). Trimming pared 3 bases from V and 1 base from J, leaving 18 bases between. Germline-derived CDR1 and CDR2 are LGHNA and YSLEER. CDR3 size: 17 residues. The CDR3: CASSHLGGGAINYGYTF. The CDR3 nucleotides read TGCGCCAGCAGCCACCTAGGGGGGGGCGCGATTAACTATGGCTACACCTTC.

The chain couples TRBV29-1 to TRBJ1-1; TRBD1 might be the D (6 bases). V was cut by 7 bases and J by 1 base, with 19 bases left in between. This CDR3 has 15 amino acids. The germline V gene encodes CDR1 SQVTM and CDR2 ANQGSEA. The chain's CDR3 is CSAQPRGGSNTEAFF. The CDR3 bases are TGCAGCGCTCAACCTAGGGGGGGGTCGAACACTGAAGCTTTCTTT.

This sequence joins TRBV3-1 (or the pseudogene TRBV3-2) and TRBJ2-7, with D maybe TRBD1 (6 bases). This CDR3 contains 15 residues. Per germline, CDR1 LGHDT and CDR2 YNNKEL (reference sequence). Trimming left V 3 bases short and J 7 bases short, with 19 bases between. The chain's CDR3 is CASSHPGLPQGEQYF. The CDR3 DNA follows: TGTGCCAGCAGCCACCCCGGACTCCCCCAGGGGGAGCAGTACTTC.

V gene TRBV14 combines with J gene TRBJ2-2; 7 nucleotides match TRBD2. The CDR3 is made up of 14 amino acids. V dropped 4 bases and J dropped 8; count of bases not matched to a gene: 7. Germline CDR1 SGHDN, CDR2 FVKESK. Here the CDR3 DNA reads TGTGCCAGCAGCCTGGGACTACCGGGGGGGGAGCTGTTTTTT. Protein sequence: CASSLGLPGGELFF. The full variable domain, in which reference TRBV14 and TRBJ2-2 provide the parts outside the CDR3, is EAGVTQFPSHSVIEKGQTVTLRCDPISGHDNLYWYRRVMGKEIKFLLHFVKESKQDESGMPNNRFLAERTGGTYSTLKVQPAELEDSGVYFCASSLGLPGGELFFGEGSRLTVL.

The chain recombines TRBV6-2 or TRBV6-3 with TRBJ1-2; 8 nucleotides align to TRBD1. The CDR3 contains 17 residues. Germline trimming cut 6 bases from V and 1 base from J; bases unmatched to any gene: 13. The germline V gene has CDR1 MNHEY and CDR2 SVGEGT. The CDR3 DNA reads TGTGCCAGCAGCCCCCATTGGACCAGGGGGCTTAACTATGGCTACACCTTC. It yields the protein CASSPHWTRGLNYGYTF.

This clone came up a few times. V and J are TRBV18 and TRBJ2-1; TRBD1 matches at 8 bases. CDR3 length: 15 amino acids. The V and J ends lost 0 bases and 9 bases, in that order; junction bases with no gene match: 7. Germline assignment: CDR1 KGHSH and CDR2 LQKENI. CDR3 coding DNA: TGTGCCAGCTCACCACCGTCAGGGGGCTGGGGTGAGCAGTTCTTC. This sequence encodes CASSPPSGGWGEQFF.

V usage is TRBV19 and J usage is TRBJ1-1; the D is unclear. Deletions cut 2 bases from V and 6 bases from J, with 10 bases between. This CDR3 spans 13 amino acids. Germline values: CDR1 LNHDA, CDR2 SQIVND (reference sequence). The CDR3 here is CASSITGSAEAFF. CDR3 nucleotides: TGTGCCAGTAGTATAACCGGGAGTGCTGAAGCTTTCTTT.

The gene calls are TRBV7-9 and TRBJ2-5; D is unresolved. The V and J ends lost 7 bases and 1 base respectively, with 10 bases between them. The CDR3 consists of 13 residues. Per germline, CDR1 SEHNR and CDR2 FQNEAQ (reference sequence). CDR3 residues: CASTNDFQETQYF. In nucleotides, the CDR3 is TGTGCCAGCACAAATGACTTCCAAGAGACCCAGTACTTC.

The chain joins TRBV7-8 to TRBJ2-1, with 8 bases that match TRBD1. The V gene end was trimmed by 3 bases and the J gene end by 6 bases; junction bases not matched to a gene: 13. Germline-derived CDR1 and CDR2 are SGHVS and FQNEAQ. This CDR3 comprises 17 residues. The CDR3 bases are TGTGCCAGCAGCTTGCGATTACTGGGCGACAGGGGCAATGAGCAGTTCTTC. Translation gives CASSLRLLGDRGNEQFF. Drawing the rest from reference TRBV7-8 and TRBJ2-1, the complete variable domain is GAGVSQSPRYKVAKRGQDVALRCDPISGHVSLFWYQQALGQGPEFLTYFQNEAQLDKSGLPSDRFFAERPEGSVSTLKIQRTQQEDSAVYLCASSLRLLGDRGNEQFFGPGTRLTVL.